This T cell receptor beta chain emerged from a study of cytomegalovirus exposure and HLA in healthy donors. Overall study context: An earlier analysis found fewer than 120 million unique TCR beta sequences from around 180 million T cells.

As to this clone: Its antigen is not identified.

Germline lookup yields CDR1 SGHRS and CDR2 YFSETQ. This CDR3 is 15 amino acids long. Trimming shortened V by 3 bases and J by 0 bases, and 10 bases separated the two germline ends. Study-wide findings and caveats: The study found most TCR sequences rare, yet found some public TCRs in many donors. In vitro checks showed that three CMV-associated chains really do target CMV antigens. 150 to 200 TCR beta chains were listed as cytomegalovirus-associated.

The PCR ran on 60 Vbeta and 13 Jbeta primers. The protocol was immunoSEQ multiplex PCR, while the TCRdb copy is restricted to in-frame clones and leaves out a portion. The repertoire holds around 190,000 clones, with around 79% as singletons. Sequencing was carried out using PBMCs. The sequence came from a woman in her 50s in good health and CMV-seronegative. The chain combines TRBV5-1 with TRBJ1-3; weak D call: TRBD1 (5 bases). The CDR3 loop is CASSSTGDSGNTIYF. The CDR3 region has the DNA TGCGCCAGCAGCTCAACAGGCGACTCTGGAAACACCATATATTTT.